These 32 T cell receptor beta chains originate from one sample sequenced in a study of Graves' ophthalmopathy and Graves' hyperthyroidism. Beta-chain TCR CDR3 regions were amplified from RNA transcripts. The first-round RT-PCR employed HTBI primers together with the Qiagen OneStep RT-PCR kit. A multiplex PCR was then performed as the second round. TCRdb reprocessed the multiplex PCR reads via MiXCR and lists one record per CDR3 protein. The sample includes 350,000 to 400,000 distinct CDR3 sequences, around 17% seen only once; the top ten take 1.6%. Sample: peripheral blood. The source is a young woman with Graves' ophthalmopathy.

This clonotype was recorded many times. V gene TRBV12-3 or TRBV12-4 combines with J gene TRBJ1-1; the D gene is possibly TRBD1 (5 bases). V was pared by 6 bases and J by 1 base, with 9 bases between. This CDR3 is built from 13 residues. This CDR3 reads CASRPGTNTEAFF. In DNA, the CDR3 is TGTGCCAGCAGGCCTGGGACGAACACTGAAGCTTTCTTT.

This chain connects TRBV30 to TRBJ1-5, with TRBD1 as a possible D gene (5 bases). Looked up from germline, CDR1 is GTSNPN and CDR2 is SVGIG (reference sequence). The V end was cut by 1 base, the J end by 5 bases, with 12 bases between. The CDR3 extends over 14 amino acids. The CDR3 DNA reads as TGTGCCTGGAGTGGTACGACAGTTCATCAGCCCCAGCATTTT. Translating it yields CAWSGTTVHQPQHF.

In its sample, this clonotype was seen many times. The J gene is TRBJ2-5, the V gene TRBV6-1, with TRBD2 matching 10 bases. The V and J ends lost 1 base and 5 bases, in that order; junction bases with no gene match: 7. The CDR3 loop spans 16 amino acids. The germline V gene encodes CDR1 MNHNS and CDR2 SASEGT. CDR3 bases: TGTGCCAGCAGTGAAGGGTTAGCGGGGGGCGGGGAGACCCAGTACTTC. Protein: CASSEGLAGGGETQYF.

Ten or more counts support this clonotype. The rearrangement links TRBV6-1 to TRBJ1-1; D is perhaps TRBD1 (5 bases). Trimming took off 7 bases at V and 0 bases at J, with 18 bases between the two ends. Germline V gene data show CDR1 as MNHNS and CDR2 as SASEGT. The length of the CDR3 is 16 residues. CDR3 DNA sequence: TGTGCCAGCACTAAGGCCCGACAGACCATGAACACTGAAGCTTTCTTT. Protein product: CASTKARQTMNTEAFF.

The chain recombines TRBV18 with TRBJ2-7; TRBD2 matches at 15 bases. Trimming cost V 3 bases and J 4 bases; bases outside gene matches: 16. The germline V gene has CDR1 KGHSH and CDR2 LQKENI. The CDR3 runs to 20 residues. The CDR3 nucleotides read TGTGCCAGCTCACCGCGAACGGGACTAGCGGGAGGAGGTACTGGTTACGAGCAGTACTTC. It specifies CASSPRTGLAGGGTGYEQYF.

This sequence joins TRBV7-2 and TRBJ2-7; 9 bases are shared with TRBD1. CDR3 length equals 14 residues. V dropped 0 bases and J dropped 6; count of bases not matched to a gene: 3. Germline CDR1 reads SGHTA; CDR2 reads FQGNSA. CDR3 sequence: CASSLATGGFEQYF. The CDR3 bases are TGTGCCAGCAGCTTAGCGACAGGGGGATTCGAGCAGTACTTC. The full variable domain, in which reference TRBV7-2 and TRBJ2-7 provide the parts outside the CDR3, is GAGVSQSPSNKVTEKGKDVELRCDPISGHTALYWYRQSLGQGLEFLIYFQGNSAPDKSGLPSDRFSAERTGGSVSTLTIQRTQQEDSAVYLCASSLATGGFEQYFGPGTRLTVT.

This clonotype was recorded many times. V gene TRBV18 combines with J gene TRBJ1-1; no clear D gene. The germline V gene encodes CDR1 KGHSH and CDR2 LQKENI. The germline V and J ends were trimmed by 3 bases and 2 bases, with 13 bases remaining between them. The CDR3 extends over 15 amino acids. CDR3 nucleotides: TGTGCCAGCTCACCTGAGGAGACGTTTAACACTGAAGCTTTCTTT. This gives the protein CASSPEETFNTEAFF.

At least ten counts were recorded for this clonotype. V gene TRBV6-2 or TRBV6-3 combines with J gene TRBJ1-5, with a possible D match to TRBD1 (5 bases). V was cut by 8 bases and J by 9 bases, with 20 bases left in between. The CDR3 length is 14 residues. Germline values: CDR1 MNHEY, CDR2 SVGEGT. In DNA form, the CDR3 reads TGTGCCAGCCGTTCACTCCTGGGGGGATGGCCCCAGCATTTT. It encodes CASRSLLGGWPQHF.

The V and J genes are TRBV7-9 and TRBJ2-5; 7 positions match TRBD1. The CDR3 consists of 14 residues. The trim removed 3 bases at V and 7 bases at J, leaving 8 bases unmatched. Germline CDR1 SEHNR, CDR2 FQNEAQ (reference sequence). CDR3 bases: TGTGCCAGCAGCTTGATGACAGGGAGAGGGACCCAGTACTTC. Translated, it gives CASSLMTGRGTQYF.

V usage is TRBV20-1 and J usage is TRBJ2-5, with D maybe TRBD1 (5 bases). V lost 6 bases and J lost 0, with 14 bases in between. The CDR3 sequence is 14 residues long. Germline V gene lookup returns CDR1 DFQATT and CDR2 SNEGSKA (reference sequence). The CDR3 nucleotides are TGCAGTGCCCAAAGGGGCCTCAACCAAGAGACCCAGTACTTC. Protein: CSAQRGLNQETQYF.

This clonotype was counted many times. This chain connects TRBV5-5 to TRBJ2-7, with 8 positions matching TRBD1. The CDR3 consists of 13 residues. V shed 4 bases, J shed 6 bases, and the junction held 6 bases outside the gene matches. Looked up from germline, CDR1 is SGHKS and CDR2 is YYEKEE (reference sequence). For the CDR3, the DNA is TGTGCCAGCAGCCTGGACAGGGTGCTCGAGCAGTACTTC. Protein product: CASSLDRVLEQYF.

In this sample, this clonotype turned up a few times. The CDR3 sequence: CASSPPSGKETQYF. The CDR3, as DNA: TGTGCCAGCAGCCCACCTAGCGGGAAAGAGACCCAGTACTTC. V and J are TRBV3-1 and TRBJ2-5; TRBD2 aligns across 9 bases. The trim removed 4 bases at V and 3 bases at J, leaving 3 bases unmatched. Germline assignment: CDR1 LGHDT and CDR2 YNNKEL (reference sequence). The CDR3 runs to 14 residues.

This clonotype was recorded at least ten times. The chain is built from TRBV20-1 and TRBJ1-5; D uncertain. Germline CDR1 is DFQATT and CDR2 is SNEGSKA (reference sequence). The CDR3 contains 19 residues. V was cut by 2 bases and J by 1 base, with 24 bases left in between. The CDR3 here is CSARRSQDWRNWSNQPQHF. CDR3 DNA: TGCAGTGCTAGACGCTCCCAGGATTGGAGGAATTGGAGCAATCAGCCCCAGCATTTT.

The sample holds many counts of this clonotype. The chain carries TRBV6-5 and TRBJ1-3; 7 bases map to TRBD1. J was trimmed by 2 bases and V by 4 bases; bases with no gene match: 8. This CDR3 region has 16 residues. Germline CDR1 and CDR2: MNHEY and SVGAGI. CDR3 in amino acids: CASSCDREEAGNTIYF. The CDR3 region has the DNA TGTGCCAGCAGTTGCGACAGGGAAGAGGCTGGAAACACCATATATTTT.

This clonotype occurred many times. The V call is TRBV6-5, the J call TRBJ2-2, with D unresolved. The germline V gene encodes CDR1 MNHEY and CDR2 SVGAGI. V dropped 6 bases and J dropped 8 bases, with 13 bases sitting between them. The CDR3 contains 13 residues. CDR3 DNA: TGTGCCAGCAGACCCTTGTGGAATGGGGAGCTGTTTTTT. The encoded protein is CASRPLWNGELFF.

The genes are TRBV19 and TRBJ2-2; 7 positions agree with TRBD2. The CDR3 is 16 amino acids. CDR1 and CDR2 (germline): LNHDA, SQIVND (reference sequence). J gave up 6 bases and V 8 bases, and 15 bases lay outside the gene matches. CDR3 bases: TGTGCCAGTTCTTACATCCGGGACTACGGACCCGGGGAGCTGTTTTTT. It specifies CASSYIRDYGPGELFF.

This clonotype has at least ten counts. This rearrangement joins TRBV15 to TRBJ1-1; 7 bases are shared with TRBD1. V gave up 8 bases and J gave up 5 bases; unmatched junction bases: 8. This CDR3 has 13 amino acids. Germline CDR1 is LNHNV and CDR2 is YYDKDF (reference sequence). The CDR3 DNA reads as TGTGCCACCCGCCCAGGGGGACGTACTGAAGCTTTCTTT. Its translation is CATRPGGRTEAFF.

A few counts support this clonotype. The V call is TRBV30, the J call TRBJ1-1; maybe TRBD1 (5 bases). V shed 1 base and J shed 4 bases, with 19 bases lying between them. Germline V gene lookup returns CDR1 GTSNPN and CDR2 SVGIG (reference sequence). The CDR3 consists of 16 residues. The CDR3 reads CAWSEVPGRAFTEAFF. CDR3 DNA: TGTGCCTGGAGTGAGGTACCGGGACGCGCTTTCACTGAAGCTTTCTTT. The complete variable domain, with remaining parts taken from reference TRBV30 and TRBJ1-1, reads SQTIHQWPATLVQPVGSPLSLECTVEGTSNPNLYWYRQAAGRGLQLLFYSVGIGQISSEVPQNLSASRPQDRQFILSSKKLLLSDSGFYLCAWSEVPGRAFTEAFFGQGTRLTVV.

This clonotype was seen many times. The rearrangement joins TRBV11-3 to TRBJ2-6; 7 nucleotides agree with TRBD2. CDR3 length: 18 residues. Germline CDR1 and CDR2: SGHNT and YENEEA. Trimming removed 1 base from V and 1 base from J; junction bases left unmatched: 7. DNA for the CDR3: TGTGCCAGCAGCTTAGGGGGGAGGGCTCTTTCTGGGGCCAACGTCCTGACTTTC. This encodes CASSLGGRALSGANVLTF.

This clonotype appeared a few times. The chain couples TRBV18 to TRBJ2-7, with 8 bases lining up with TRBD1. Germline loops: CDR1 KGHSH, CDR2 LQKENI. This CDR3 is 16 amino acids long. Trimming removed 0 bases from V and 3 bases from J; junction bases left unmatched: 7. CDR3 sequence reads: CASSPPSLGTGYEQYF. CDR3 nucleotide sequence: TGTGCCAGCTCACCACCTAGTTTAGGGACAGGCTACGAGCAGTACTTC.

This clonotype was counted ten times or more. The V gene is TRBV10-3, the J gene TRBJ1-1; TRBD1 might be the D (6 bases). Germline values: CDR1 ENHRY, CDR2 SYGVKD. Trimming removed 6 bases at V and 1 base at J, with 9 bases between. The CDR3 consists of 13 residues. The CDR3 here is CAIRDRSNTEAFF. CDR3 DNA: TGTGCCATCAGAGACAGGTCGAACACTGAAGCTTTCTTT.

This clonotype has at least ten counts. This chain joins TRBV27 and TRBJ1-1; the D gene is possibly TRBD1 (5 bases). Trimming took off 6 bases at V and 0 bases at J, with 11 bases between the two ends. The length of the CDR3 is 14 residues. Germline V gives CDR1 MNHEY, CDR2 SMNVEV (reference sequence). In DNA form, the CDR3 reads TGTGCCAGCAGAACCTGGGGGGTGAACACTGAAGCTTTCTTT. Translated: CASRTWGVNTEAFF.

This clonotype came up many times. The V gene is TRBV20-1, the J gene TRBJ1-5; possibly TRBD1 for D (5 bases). CDR1 and CDR2 from the germline V gene are DFQATT and SNEGSKA (reference sequence). V lost 1 base to trimming and J lost 6 bases, with 22 bases between them. This CDR3 is built from 17 residues. CDR3 loop: CSARANLLQGRSQPQHF. CDR3 DNA sequence: TGCAGTGCTAGAGCTAACCTCCTTCAGGGACGGAGTCAGCCCCAGCATTTT.

This clonotype was detected ten times or more. An end of the junction does not agree with germline; a read error may underlie this. The CDR3 DNA reads as TGTGCCAGCTCGTCCCTTAGTTTACGGTTTTTC. Translated, it gives CASSSLSLRFF. The chain carries TRBV28 and TRBJ2-5; D unclear. Germline lookup yields CDR1 MDHEN and CDR2 SYDVKM. The CDR3 has 11 amino acids.

This clonotype was seen more than once but under ten times. The rearrangement joins TRBV19 to TRBJ2-7, with 10 bases that match TRBD2. Germline V CDR1 and CDR2: LNHDA, SQIVND (reference sequence). V gave up 5 bases and J gave up 2 bases; unmatched junction bases: 6. The CDR3 loop spans 15 amino acids. Here the CDR3 DNA reads TGTGCCAGTAGTGCGGGACTAGCGACTACCTACGAGCAGTACTTC. Protein product: CASSAGLATTYEQYF.

This clonotype has at least ten counts. The rearrangement links TRBV7-9 to TRBJ2-7; D is undetermined. The CDR3 is made up of 15 amino acids. V lost 5 bases, J lost 3 bases, and 17 bases lay in between. Germline lookup yields CDR1 SEHNR and CDR2 FQNEAQ (reference sequence). CDR3 sequence: CASSADQPYLYEQYF. For the CDR3, the DNA is TGTGCCAGCAGCGCCGATCAGCCCTACCTCTACGAGCAGTACTTC. Full variable domain (missing parts from reference TRBV7-9 and TRBJ2-7): DTGVSQNPRHKITKRGQNVTFRCDPISEHNRLYWYRQTLGQGPEFLTYFQNEAQLEKSRLLSDRFSAERPKGSFSTLEIQRTEQGDSAMYLCASSADQPYLYEQYFGPGTRLTVT.

In this sample, this clonotype turned up many times. CDR3 DNA: TGTGCCAGCAGCCCCCTGGGCGCCCTCTACGAGCAGTACTTC. Translated: CASSPLGALYEQYF. The chain has TRBV12-3 or TRBV12-4 and TRBJ2-7; D ambiguous. V gave up 6 bases and J gave up 3 bases, with 15 bases separating them. The CDR3 contains 14 residues.

The chain uses TRBV11-2 and TRBJ2-7; TRBD1 might be the D (5 bases). Trimming removed 4 bases from V and 3 bases from J, with 10 bases in between. Per the germline V gene, CDR1 is SGHAT and CDR2 is FQNNGV. The CDR3 runs to 13 residues. This CDR3 reads CASSSTDFYEQYF. The CDR3 DNA follows: TGTGCCAGCAGCTCGACAGACTTCTACGAGCAGTACTTC.

This clonotype has just a few counts. CDR3 sequence (DNA): TGTGCCAGCAGTTTAGAATCGTTTGGACAGGGGGCGCGTCCCTACGAGCAGTACTTC. It is translated as CASSLESFGQGARPYEQYF. The chain couples TRBV12-3 or TRBV12-4 to TRBJ2-7; 11 nucleotides align to TRBD1. The ends lost 1 base at V and 2 bases at J; junction bases unmatched: 13. The CDR3 length is 19 residues.

The rearrangement joins TRBV5-1 to TRBJ2-7; 7 bases line up with TRBD1. The CDR3 sequence is 19 residues long. Unmatched junction bases numbered 21, after V lost 4 bases and J lost 2 bases. Germline values: CDR1 SGHRS, CDR2 YFSETQ. CDR3 sequence reads: CASSNKTHLNRGLAYEQYF. The CDR3 DNA sequence: TGCGCCAGCAGCAATAAAACCCATCTCAACAGGGGCCTAGCCTACGAGCAGTACTTC.

This clonotype was seen at least ten times. The rearrangement links TRBV6-2 or TRBV6-3 to TRBJ2-2, with 10 bases lining up with TRBD2. The germline CDR1 and CDR2 sequences are MNHEY and SVGEGT. This CDR3 spans 16 amino acids. V lost 6 bases to trimming and J lost 3 bases; unmatched junction nucleotides: 7. The CDR3, as DNA: TGTGCCAGCAGCCCACTAGCGGGGTTTGACACCGGGGAGCTGTTTTTT. Its protein is CASSPLAGFDTGELFF.

This clonotype was recorded at least ten times. The J gene is TRBJ2-2, the V gene TRBV7-2, with 8 bases identical to TRBD2. Germline V gives CDR1 SGHTA, CDR2 FQGNSA. V gave up 0 bases and J gave up 8 bases; unmatched junction bases: 8. CDR3 size: 16 residues. DNA for the CDR3: TGTGCCAGCAGCTTAGCTCCAGCGGGAGAAGGAGGGGAGCTGTTTTTT. Protein product: CASSLAPAGEGGELFF.